In its sample, the clone carrying this T cell receptor beta chain was seen once. Antigen unknown. The sample is drawn from a study of chemoradiotherapy in HPV16-positive cancers. Study-wide findings and caveats: HPV-responsive T-cell expansion during chemoradiotherapy was linked to improved recurrence-free survival in HPV16-positive patients.

V was cut by 2 bases and J by 7 bases, with 15 bases left in between. The V gene's germline CDR1 is SNHLY and CDR2 FYNNEI. CDR3 length equals 15 residues. Libraries were prepared by immunoSEQ multiplex PCR; TCRdb keeps only in-frame clonotypes and omits some of them. The profile shows 12,000 or so clones, around nine tenths of them singletons. This receptor was taken from a human donor with HPV-associated anogenital cancer. This specimen was blood, taken from a patient who underwent chemoradiotherapy. The chain carries TRBV2 and TRBJ2-1; tentatively, D is TRBD1 or TRBD2 (6 bases each). Written as DNA, the CDR3 is TGTGCCAGCAGTGAAAGGGGGGCGGGTCGTAATGAGCAGTTCTTC. Translation gives CASSERGAGRNEQFF.